These 15 T cell receptor beta chains were all obtained from the same sample, sequenced in a study of regulatory T cells in long-lasting Graves disease. The time point was: persistent/refractory GD, antithyroid drugs over 5 years with positive TRAb. Scientists built the TCR library using RNA that was extracted from PBMCs. Through Arm-PCR of CDR3 regions and iRepertoire HTBI primers, TCR beta libraries were built. TCRdb recomputed calls from the multiplex PCR reads with MiXCR, one row per CDR3 protein. The sample includes around 500,000 distinct CDR3 sequences, around 21% of them seen just once. Sequenced here: peripheral blood mononuclear cells (PBMCs), sampled when the disease was refractory, from a patient treated with antithyroid drugs. The source of these receptors is a female donor with Graves disease.

This clonotype showed up just a few times. The chain recombines TRBV19 with TRBJ2-7, with D uncertain. CDR3 length equals 13 residues. Looked up from germline, CDR1 is LNHDA and CDR2 is SQIVND (reference sequence). Trimming stripped 3 bases from V and 2 bases from J, with 8 bases between. The CDR3 bases are TGTGCCAGTAGTATCAGGCACACCTACGAGCAGTACTTC. Its protein product is CASSIRHTYEQYF. The variable domain in full, completed from reference TRBV19 and TRBJ2-7, reads DGGITQSPKYLFRKEGQNVTLSCEQNLNHDAMYWYRQDPGQGLRLIYYSQIVNDFQKGDIAEGYSVSREKKESFPLTVTSAQKNPTAFYLCASSIRHTYEQYFGPGTRLTVT.

A few counts support this clonotype. This chain links TRBV11-2 with TRBJ2-7; TRBD1 agrees at 10 bases. The CDR3 contains 14 residues. CDR1 and CDR2 from the germline V gene are SGHAT and FQNNGV. Germline trimming cut 5 bases from V and 3 bases from J; bases unmatched to any gene: 4. CDR3 nucleotides: TGTGCCAGCAGCGTAAGGACAGGGGGCTACGAGCAGTACTTC. Translated: CASSVRTGGYEQYF.

This clonotype was picked up many times. The genes are TRBV27 and TRBJ2-4; 7 bases fit TRBD1. J lost 0 bases, V lost 5 bases, and 7 bases had no gene match. The CDR3 runs 16 residues. Germline values: CDR1 MNHEY, CDR2 SMNVEV (reference sequence). CDR3 sequence reads: CASSPGTALAKNIQYF. In DNA form, the CDR3 reads TGTGCCAGCAGTCCCGGGACAGCCCTAGCCAAAAACATTCAGTACTTC.

In its sample, this clonotype was seen a few times. The V call is TRBV3-1, the J call TRBJ2-2, with 7 bases aligning to TRBD1. V lost 4 bases to trimming and J lost 7 bases; unmatched junction nucleotides: 6. The CDR3 is made up of 14 amino acids. CDR1 and CDR2 from the germline V gene are LGHDT and YNNKEL (reference sequence). The CDR3 sequence: CASSPRQGGGELFF. The DNA for the CDR3 is TGTGCCAGCAGCCCTAGACAGGGCGGCGGGGAGCTGTTTTTT.

This clonotype was observed at least ten times. V and J are TRBV6-1 and TRBJ2-7; no firm D call. This CDR3 has 11 amino acids. Germline V gene data show CDR1 as MNHNS and CDR2 as SASEGT. V was trimmed by 6 bases and J by 3 bases, leaving 6 bases between them. This chain's CDR3 is CASRINYEQYF. In DNA form, the CDR3 reads TGTGCCAGCAGGATCAACTACGAGCAGTACTTC.

This clonotype was counted at least ten times. V gene TRBV10-3 combines with J gene TRBJ2-7; 12 bases are a match to TRBD2. The CDR3 loop spans 15 amino acids. Germline CDR1 reads ENHRY; CDR2 reads SYGVKD. Trimming at V came to 0 bases and at J to 6 bases, leaving 3 bases not matched to a gene. CDR3 sequence reads: CAISESGLAGPEQYF. Here the CDR3 DNA reads TGTGCCATCAGTGAGTCCGGACTAGCGGGACCCGAGCAGTACTTC.

Many counts were recorded for this clonotype. The V and J genes are TRBV5-1 and TRBJ2-7, with 8 bases identical to TRBD2. This CDR3 is built from 14 residues. CDR1 is SGHRS, CDR2 YFSETQ, per germline. With V trimmed by 5 bases and J by 2 bases, 6 bases remained unmatched. The CDR3 DNA reads as TGCGCCAGCAGGCTCACTAGCGGAACCTACGAGCAGTACTTC. It is translated as CASRLTSGTYEQYF.

Worth noting for this clonotype: A much larger clone differs from this one at a single base, so this may be a read error. V usage is TRBV2 and J usage is TRBJ1-5; D remains ambiguous. This CDR3 has 15 residues. Per the germline V gene, CDR1 is SNHLY and CDR2 is FYNNEI. The CDR3 region has the DNA TGTGCCGGCAGTTCCCTGGGTGGTTACGATCAGCCCCAGCATTTT. This sequence encodes CAGSSLGGYDQPQHF.

The genes are TRBV11-2 and TRBJ2-7; 8 bases agree with TRBD1. CDR1 is SGHAT and CDR2 is FQNNGV in the germline V gene. This CDR3 is 16 amino acids long. V dropped 2 bases and J dropped 4; count of bases not matched to a gene: 10. This chain's CDR3 is CASSLLPPTGGYEQYF. Here the CDR3 DNA reads TGTGCCAGCAGCTTACTCCCCCCCACAGGGGGATACGAGCAGTACTTC.

The J gene is TRBJ1-5, the V gene TRBV5-1; D unresolved. The V gene's germline CDR1 is SGHRS and CDR2 YFSETQ. This CDR3 has 16 amino acids. V shed 4 bases and J shed 0 bases, with 14 bases lying between them. This CDR3 is CASSPFTKYSNQPQHF. As DNA, the CDR3 is TGCGCCAGCAGCCCGTTCACTAAGTATAGCAATCAGCCCCAGCATTTT.

Points on this clonotype: A much larger clone differs by one base, so this may be a read error. The J gene is TRBJ2-7, the V gene TRBV27, with a weak D call TRBD1 (6 bases). From germline, CDR1 is MNHEY and CDR2 SMNVEV (reference sequence). Between the trimmed V and J ends, which lost 8 bases and 6 bases, there was a span of 26 bases. CDR3 length equals 16 residues. The CDR3 DNA reads TGTGCCAGCGGTCCCTTCAAGTACAGGGCATCTGTCGAGCAGTACTTC. It yields the protein CASGPFKYRASVEQYF.

The V call is TRBV4-1, the J call TRBJ1-2; 12 nucleotides line up with TRBD1. This CDR3 region has 18 residues. Germline trimming cut 0 bases from V and 6 bases from J; bases unmatched to any gene: 11. Germline V gives CDR1 MGHRA, CDR2 YSYEKL. CDR3 amino acids: CASSQDGTGGWFRNGYTF. In DNA form, the CDR3 reads TGCGCCAGCAGCCAAGATGGGACAGGGGGCTGGTTTAGGAATGGCTACACCTTC.

The rearrangement joins TRBV7-8 to TRBJ2-5; the match to TRBD2 covers 9 bases. Germline V CDR1 and CDR2: SGHVS, FQNEAQ. The CDR3 extends over 16 amino acids. Losses at the gene ends were 1 base for V and 0 bases for J; bases not matched to a gene: 3. The CDR3 nucleotides are TGTGCCAGCAGCTTAGGAGCGGGGGGCTACCAAGAGACCCAGTACTTC. It is translated as CASSLGAGGYQETQYF.

In its sample, this clonotype was seen many times. The V call is TRBV6-1, the J call TRBJ2-2; D call uncertain. From germline, CDR1 is MNHNS and CDR2 SASEGT. The germline V and J ends were trimmed by 5 bases and 6 bases, with 4 bases remaining between them. There are 11 residues in the CDR3. CDR3 in amino acids: CASSRPGELFF. As DNA, the CDR3 is TGTGCCAGCAGTCGACCCGGGGAGCTGTTTTTT.

This chain links TRBV5-1 with TRBJ1-6, with a weak D call TRBD1 (6 bases). The germline V gene encodes CDR1 SGHRS and CDR2 YFSETQ. Trimming took off 1 base at V and 8 bases at J, with 10 bases between the two ends. The CDR3 runs 14 residues. The CDR3 is CASSLKGDHSPLHF. The CDR3 bases are TGCGCCAGCAGCTTGAAGGGGGATCATTCACCCCTCCACTTT.